These T cell receptor beta chains were read from a single sample in a study of somatic mutations in cytotoxic T cells in rheumatoid arthritis. Repertoires were generated with immunoSEQ multiplex PCR, while TCRdb's copy carries only in-frame clones and drops some. This repertoire shows about 27,000 clones, roughly 74% found once; its top ten account for approximately 9.4%. The specimen sequenced was CD8+ T cells sorted from blood. These receptors were collected from a woman between 18 and 29 years old in good health. Both conserved end residues are trimmed from each CDR3. Fields, in order: J gene, V gene, CDR3 protein.

J: TRBJ1-1
V: TRBV9
CDR3: ASSPSTEAF

J: TRBJ1-2
V: TRBV28
CDR3: ASSSVGPWYGYT

J: TRBJ1-2
V: TRBV28
CDR3: ASRGLTYGYT

J: TRBJ1-4
V: TRBV4-1
CDR3: ASSQGRPTEKLF

J: TRBJ2-7
V: TRBV11-2
CDR3: ASSLDGNSYEQY

J: TRBJ2-7
V: TRBV5-4
CDR3: ASSFRESYEQY

J: TRBJ2-5
V: TRBV27
CDR3: ASSFPGSETQY

J: TRBJ2-5
V: TRBV7-9
CDR3: ASSPPGATYQETQY

J: TRBJ2-1
V: TRBV27
CDR3: ASSFLAGGISNEQF

J: TRBJ2-1
V: TRBV5-4
CDR3: ASSWTSGASNEQF

J: TRBJ2-2
V: TRBV7-6
CDR3: ASSSGTSNTGELF